What follows are 22 T cell receptor beta chains derived from one specimen sequenced in a study of blood T cells in healthy people across ages. For the second PCR, which ran for 7 to 11 cycles, a sample-barcoded 5' primer and a J-beta primer mix were used. Via MiXCR, TCRdb re-called the 5' RACE reads, giving one row per CDR3 protein. The table shows about 680,000 distinct CDR3 sequences, with approximately 50% occurring only once. Sequences were obtained from blood. The receptors were gathered from a woman aged 60-75 years in good health.

This clonotype showed up just a few times. The chain combines TRBV20-1 with TRBJ2-7, with D perhaps being TRBD1 or TRBD2 (5 bases each). The CDR3 is 14 residues long. CDR1 and CDR2 (germline): DFQATT, SNEGSKA (reference sequence). The germline V and J ends were trimmed by 3 bases and 0 bases, with 12 bases remaining between them. CDR3: CSASGATSSYEQYF. For the CDR3, the DNA is TGCAGTGCTAGCGGGGCTACAAGCTCCTACGAGCAGTACTTC.

This clonotype was seen a handful of times. The chain combines TRBV27 with TRBJ2-3; D gene ambiguous. CDR3 size: 23 residues. CDR1 MNHEY and CDR2 SMNVEV come from the germline V gene (reference sequence). V gave up 1 base and J gave up 2 bases, with 34 bases separating them. CDR3 sequence reads: CASSLYRVGRTLRDPTLTDTQYF. The CDR3 coding sequence is TGTGCCAGCAGTTTATATAGGGTGGGCAGAACACTAAGAGATCCTACACTCACAGATACGCAGTATTTT.

This rearrangement joins TRBV7-3 to TRBJ2-1; 8 nucleotides match TRBD2. Per the germline V gene, CDR1 is SGHTA and CDR2 is FQGTGA. Trimming took 2 bases from V and 7 from J; bases not matched to a gene: 10. This CDR3 spans 16 amino acids. CDR3 sequence: CASSLYKAGVNNEQFF. CDR3 nucleotide sequence: TGTGCCAGCAGCTTATACAAAGCGGGAGTAAATAATGAGCAGTTCTTC.

The count of this clonotype is one. In DNA form, the CDR3 reads TGTGCCAGCAGTTTGGTCGGCAGTCAGGCGGCTAACTATGGCTACACCTTC. It encodes CASSLVGSQAANYGYTF. V is TRBV28 and J is TRBJ1-2; no clear D gene. The germline CDR1 and CDR2 sequences are MDHEN and SYDVKM. V lost 3 bases to trimming and J lost 0 bases, with 17 bases between them. The CDR3 is 17 residues long.

This sequence joins TRBV7-3 and TRBJ1-6; TRBD1 might be the D (5 bases). V lost 2 bases, J lost 9 bases, and 8 bases lay in between. CDR1 is SGHTA and CDR2 is FQGTGA in the germline V gene. This CDR3 is 13 amino acids long. CDR3 amino acids: CASSLGGVSPLHF. DNA of the CDR3: TGTGCCAGCAGCTTAGGGGGAGTTTCACCCCTCCACTTT.

V usage is TRBV3-1 and J usage is TRBJ1-2; 7 bases agree with TRBD1. The V and J ends lost 0 bases and 6 bases, in that order; junction bases with no gene match: 7. Germline V lookup: CDR1 LGHDT, CDR2 YNNKEL (reference sequence). The CDR3 loop spans 15 amino acids. In DNA, the CDR3 is TGTGCCAGCAGCCAAGATATCAGGGGGTGGCATGGCTACACCTTC. Protein sequence: CASSQDIRGWHGYTF. The variable domain in full, with the rest retrieved from reference TRBV3-1 and TRBJ1-2, is DTAVSQTPKYLVTQMGNDKSIKCEQNLGHDTMYWYKQDSKKFLKIMFSYNNKELIINETVPNRFSPKSPDKAHLNLHINSLELGDSAVYFCASSQDIRGWHGYTFGSGTRLTVV.

The chain uses TRBV6-2 or TRBV6-3 and TRBJ2-2; D is perhaps TRBD1 (7 bases). Trimming removed 5 bases from V and 1 base from J, with 14 bases in between. Germline CDR1 reads MNHEY; CDR2 reads SVGEGT. This CDR3 is 16 amino acids long. The DNA for the CDR3 is TGTGCCAGCAGTCCCAGGGGGGCCGTGAACACCGGGGAGCTGTTTTTT. Protein: CASSPRGAVNTGELFF.

This clonotype was counted only a few times. The genes are TRBV7-2 and TRBJ2-3; D possibly corresponds to TRBD2 (5 bases). CDR3 length: 16 residues. V dropped 6 bases and J dropped 8 bases, with 24 bases sitting between them. Germline CDR1 reads SGHTA; CDR2 reads FQGNSA. The CDR3 sequence is CASRREVAGFLGTQYF. CDR3 DNA sequence: TGTGCCAGCAGGCGTGAGGTGGCGGGTTTTTTGGGTACGCAGTATTTT.

This chain connects TRBV9 to TRBJ2-7, with 11 bases fitting TRBD2. This CDR3 is 15 amino acids long. The V gene's germline CDR1 is SGDLS and CDR2 YYNGEE. V trimming: 4 bases; J trimming: 3 bases; junction bases outside the gene matches: 6. This CDR3 is CASSITSGSVYEQYF. The CDR3, as DNA: TGTGCCAGCAGCATTACTAGCGGGAGTGTCTACGAGCAGTACTTC.

This clonotype was seen only a few times. The chain couples TRBV5-1 to TRBJ1-1; D is possibly TRBD1 (5 bases). The germline V gene encodes CDR1 SGHRS and CDR2 YFSETQ. This CDR3 spans 15 amino acids. Trimming removed 2 bases at V and 3 bases at J, with 14 bases between. The CDR3 sequence: CASSLGRRADTEAFF. CDR3 nucleotides: TGCGCCAGCAGCTTAGGGCGCAGGGCGGACACTGAAGCTTTCTTT. Together with reference TRBV5-1 and TRBJ1-1, the CDR3 gives the full variable domain: KAGVTQTPRYLIKTRGQQVTLSCSPISGHRSVSWYQQTPGQGLQFLFEYFSETQRNKGNFPGRFSGRQFSNSRSEMNVSTLELGDSALYLCASSLGRRADTEAFFGQGTRLTVV.

This clonotype has a handful of counts. This chain uses TRBV7-2 with TRBJ2-1, with D hard to call. V was shortened by 1 base and J by 0 bases, with 10 bases between the two germline ends. The CDR3 spans 16 residues. Looked up from germline, CDR1 is SGHTA and CDR2 is FQGNSA. The CDR3 is CASSLVSGPSYNEQFF. The CDR3 DNA reads as TGTGCCAGCAGCTTAGTTTCAGGACCCTCCTACAATGAGCAGTTCTTC.

This rearrangement joins TRBV29-1 to TRBJ2-3; TRBD1 is a possible D gene (5 bases). The V gene lost 7 bases and the J gene lost 2 bases, with 16 bases spanning the gap. This CDR3 comprises 14 residues. CDR1 and CDR2 (germline): SQVTM, ANQGSEA. CDR3 loop: CSASQQGSTDTQYF. CDR3 DNA: TGCAGCGCCTCCCAGCAGGGATCCACAGATACGCAGTATTTT.

This clonotype occurred a few times. CDR3 residues: CASVPRGRETQYF. The CDR3 nucleotides are TGTGCCAGCGTCCCCCGGGGGCGGGAGACCCAGTACTTC. The chain is built from TRBV7-8 and TRBJ2-7; D tentatively fits TRBD1 or TRBD2 (6 bases each). The J call may be faulty, since TRBJ2-5 better matches the DNA end. Germline V gene data show CDR1 as SGHVS and CDR2 as FQNEAQ. The CDR3 contains 13 residues.

The table lists this clonotype with a count of one. The chain has TRBV30 and TRBJ1-2; the D is unclear. V lost 2 bases to trimming and J lost 0 bases, with 4 bases between them. The CDR3 is 12 residues long. CDR1 is GTSNPN, CDR2 SVGIG, per germline (reference sequence). CDR3 coding DNA: TGTGCCTGGAGTAGGACTAACTATGGCTACACCTTC. Translation gives CAWSRTNYGYTF.

The CDR3 here is CASSFDSRLQETQYF. DNA for the CDR3: TGTGCCAGCAGCTTTGACAGCCGGCTACAAGAGACCCAGTACTTC. This sequence joins TRBV7-2 and TRBJ2-5; TRBD1 might be the D (5 bases). Germline V lookup: CDR1 SGHTA, CDR2 FQGNSA. CDR3 size: 15 residues. Between the trimmed V and J ends, which lost 3 bases and 2 bases, there was a span of 13 bases. The full variable domain, rest sourced from reference TRBV7-2 and TRBJ2-5, is GAGVSQSPSNKVTEKGKDVELRCDPISGHTALYWYRQSLGQGLEFLIYFQGNSAPDKSGLPSDRFSAERTGGSVSTLTIQRTQQEDSAVYLCASSFDSRLQETQYFGPGTRLLVL.

This clonotype has just a few counts. Its ends do not fully match the called genes, so a read error is possible. The chain is built from TRBV7-2 and TRBJ2-1; 8 bases align to TRBD2. The CDR3 has 14 residues. CDR1 is SGHTA and CDR2 is FQGNSA in the germline V gene. The CDR3 DNA reads TGTGCCAGCAGCCTAGCGGGCCCGCCCAATGAGCAGTTCTTC. This encodes CASSLAGPPNEQFF.

This rearrangement joins TRBV20-1 to TRBJ2-4; 11 bases line up with TRBD2. J was trimmed by 13 bases and V by 5 bases; bases with no gene match: 16. The germline CDR1 and CDR2 sequences are DFQATT and SNEGSKA (reference sequence). CDR3 size: 15 residues. CDR3 coding DNA: TGCAGTGCTGTAGCTGGGACTAGCGGAGCTGGTGAGCAGTACTTC. This sequence encodes CSAVAGTSGAGEQYF.

A remark on this clonotype: Mismatch with germline at one junction end may stem from a read error. This sequence joins TRBV18 and TRBJ2-7, with unresolved D. The closer fit of TRBJ2-5 to the DNA end suggests the J call may be wrong. This CDR3 region has 11 residues. CDR1 KGHSH and CDR2 LQKENI come from the germline V gene. The CDR3 region is CAISGLETQYF. The CDR3 region has the DNA TGTGCCATCTCAGGTTTGGAGACCCAGTACTTC.

The chain recombines TRBV20-1 with TRBJ2-7, with D possibly matching TRBD2 (6 bases). Germline loops: CDR1 DFQATT, CDR2 SNEGSKA (reference sequence). V lost 2 bases and J lost 0, with 14 bases in between. The CDR3 has 15 residues. CDR3 sequence reads: CSARNRVGGSYEQYF. The DNA of the CDR3 is TGCAGTGCTAGAAACCGGGTCGGGGGCTCCTACGAGCAGTACTTC.

Only a few counts were recorded for this clonotype. The gene calls are TRBV20-1 and TRBJ2-5; 15 nucleotides match TRBD2. Trimming took 8 bases from V and 2 from J; bases not matched to a gene: 3. Germline V gene lookup returns CDR1 DFQATT and CDR2 SNEGSKA (reference sequence). The CDR3 sequence is 14 residues long. The CDR3 protein is CSTGLAGGQETQYF. CDR3 nucleotides: TGCAGTACGGGACTAGCGGGAGGACAAGAGACCCAGTACTTC.

This clonotype appeared a few times. The chain is built from TRBV6-2 or TRBV6-3 and TRBJ2-7, with unresolved D. Germline lookup yields CDR1 MNHEY and CDR2 SVGEGT. V was shortened by 6 bases and J by 4 bases, with 10 bases between the two germline ends. The CDR3 has 12 residues. CDR3 sequence reads: CASSSREYEQYF. The DNA for the CDR3 is TGTGCCAGCAGCTCGCGTGAATACGAGCAGTACTTC.

The CDR3 here is CSARRSGFGFLDTQYF. CDR3 nucleotide sequence: TGCAGTGCTAGAAGATCGGGGTTCGGTTTTTTGGATACGCAGTATTTT. The V gene is TRBV20-1, the J gene TRBJ2-3, with D perhaps TRBD2 (5 bases). This CDR3 has 16 amino acids. Germline values: CDR1 DFQATT, CDR2 SNEGSKA (reference sequence). Trimming pared 2 bases from V and 6 bases from J, leaving 21 bases between.